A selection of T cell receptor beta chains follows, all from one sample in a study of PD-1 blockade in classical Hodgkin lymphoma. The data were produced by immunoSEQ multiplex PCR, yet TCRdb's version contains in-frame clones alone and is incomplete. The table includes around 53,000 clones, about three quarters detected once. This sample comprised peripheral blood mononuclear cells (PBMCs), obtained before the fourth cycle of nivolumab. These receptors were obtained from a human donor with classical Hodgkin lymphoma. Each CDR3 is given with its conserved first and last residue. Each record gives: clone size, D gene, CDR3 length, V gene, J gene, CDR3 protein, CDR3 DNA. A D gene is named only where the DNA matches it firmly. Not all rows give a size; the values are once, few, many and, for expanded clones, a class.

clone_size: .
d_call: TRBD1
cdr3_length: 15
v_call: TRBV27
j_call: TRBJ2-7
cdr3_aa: CASSLGQGYSYEQYF
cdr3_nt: TGTGCCAGCAGTTTAGGACAGGGATACTCCTACGAGCAGTACTTC

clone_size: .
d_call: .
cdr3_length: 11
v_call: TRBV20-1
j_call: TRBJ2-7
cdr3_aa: CSARDRPLQYF
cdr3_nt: TGCAGTGCTAGAGACCGACCGCTACAGTACTTC

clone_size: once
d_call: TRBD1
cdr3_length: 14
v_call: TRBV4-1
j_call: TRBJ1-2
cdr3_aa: CASSHTGVEYGYTF
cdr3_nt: TGCGCCAGCAGCCATACAGGGGTAGAATATGGCTACACCTTC

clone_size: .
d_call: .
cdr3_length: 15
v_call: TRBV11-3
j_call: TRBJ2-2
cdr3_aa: CASSLGGANTGELFF
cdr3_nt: TGTGCCAGCAGCTTAGGCGGCGCCAACACCGGGGAGCTGTTTTTT

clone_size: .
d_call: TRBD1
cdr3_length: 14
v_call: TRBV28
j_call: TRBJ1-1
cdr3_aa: CASRGGQGTTEAFF
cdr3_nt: TGTGCCAGCAGGGGGGGACAGGGGACCACTGAAGCTTTCTTT

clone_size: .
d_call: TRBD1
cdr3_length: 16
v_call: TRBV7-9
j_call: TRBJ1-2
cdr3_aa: CASSLVPGQGAVGYTF
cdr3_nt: TGTGCCAGCAGCTTAGTCCCGGGACAGGGGGCAGTTGGCTACACCTTC

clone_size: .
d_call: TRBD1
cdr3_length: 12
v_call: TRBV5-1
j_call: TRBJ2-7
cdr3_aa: CASRGGNYEQYF
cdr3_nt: TGCGCCAGCAGAGGGGGCAACTACGAGCAGTACTTC

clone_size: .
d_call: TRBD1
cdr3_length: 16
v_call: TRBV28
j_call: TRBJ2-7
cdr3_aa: CASSLFSGTASYEQYF
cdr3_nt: TGTGCCAGCAGTTTATTTTCGGGGACAGCCTCCTACGAGCAGTACTTC

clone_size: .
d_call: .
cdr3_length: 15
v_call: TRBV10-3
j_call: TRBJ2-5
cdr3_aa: CAISDPTWYQETQYF
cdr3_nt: TGTGCCATCAGTGACCCGACTTGGTACCAAGAGACCCAGTACTTC

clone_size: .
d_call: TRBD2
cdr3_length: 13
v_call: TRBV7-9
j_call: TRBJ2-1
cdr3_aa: CASGSGNYNEQFF
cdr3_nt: TGTGCCAGCGGGAGCGGGAACTACAATGAGCAGTTCTTC

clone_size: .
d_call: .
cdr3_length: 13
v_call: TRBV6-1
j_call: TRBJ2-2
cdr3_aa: CASGQGNTGELFF
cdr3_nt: TGTGCCAGCGGGCAGGGAAACACCGGGGAGCTGTTTTTT

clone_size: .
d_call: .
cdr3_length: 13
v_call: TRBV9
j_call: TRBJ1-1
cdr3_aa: CASSVWMNTEAFF
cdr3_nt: TGTGCCAGCAGCGTATGGATGAACACTGAAGCTTTCTTT

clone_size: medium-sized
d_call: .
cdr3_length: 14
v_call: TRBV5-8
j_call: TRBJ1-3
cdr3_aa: CASSYGPSGNTIYF
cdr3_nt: TGTGCCAGCAGCTACGGTCCGTCTGGAAACACCATATATTTT

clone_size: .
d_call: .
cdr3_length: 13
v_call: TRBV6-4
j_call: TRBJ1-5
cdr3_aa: CASSEQPYQPQHF
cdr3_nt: TGTGCCAGCAGTGAACAACCTTATCAGCCCCAGCATTTT

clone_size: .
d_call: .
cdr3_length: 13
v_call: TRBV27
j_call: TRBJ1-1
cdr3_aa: CASSYKGGTEAFF
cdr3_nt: TGTGCCAGCAGTTACAAGGGGGGGACTGAAGCTTTCTTT

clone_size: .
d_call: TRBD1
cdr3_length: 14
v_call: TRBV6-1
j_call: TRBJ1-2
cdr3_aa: CASSESRTGDGYTF
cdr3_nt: TGTGCCAGCAGTGAATCCAGGACAGGGGATGGCTACACCTTC

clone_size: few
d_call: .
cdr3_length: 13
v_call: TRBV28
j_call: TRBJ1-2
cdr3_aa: CASSFAGGDGYTF
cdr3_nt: TGTGCCAGCAGTTTCGCGGGAGGGGATGGCTACACCTTC

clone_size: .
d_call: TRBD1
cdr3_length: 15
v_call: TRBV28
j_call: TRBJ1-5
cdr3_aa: CASSSDRVSNQPQHF
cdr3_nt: TGTGCCAGCAGCTCCGACAGGGTGAGCAATCAGCCCCAGCATTTT

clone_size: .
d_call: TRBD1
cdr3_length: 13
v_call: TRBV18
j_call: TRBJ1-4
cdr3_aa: CASCRQGNEKLFF
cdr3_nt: TGTGCCAGCTGTCGACAGGGGAATGAAAAACTGTTTTTT

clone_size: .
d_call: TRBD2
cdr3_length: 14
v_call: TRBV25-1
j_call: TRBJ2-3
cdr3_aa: CATRWAGGGDTQYF
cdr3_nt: TGTGCCACCAGGTGGGCGGGAGGGGGAGATACGCAGTATTTT

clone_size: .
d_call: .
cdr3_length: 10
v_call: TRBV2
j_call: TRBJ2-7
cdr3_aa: CASSLYEQYF
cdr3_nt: TGTGCCAGCAGTCTTTACGAGCAGTACTTC

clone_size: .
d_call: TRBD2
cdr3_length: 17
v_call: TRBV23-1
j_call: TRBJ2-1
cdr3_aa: CASSHDMWRETRNEQFF
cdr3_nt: TGCGCCAGCAGTCACGACATGTGGCGGGAGACCAGAAATGAGCAGTTCTTC

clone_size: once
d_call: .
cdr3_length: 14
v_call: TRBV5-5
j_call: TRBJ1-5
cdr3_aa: CASSLVGVGQPQHF
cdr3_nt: TGTGCCAGCAGCTTGGTAGGGGTTGGTCAGCCCCAGCATTTT

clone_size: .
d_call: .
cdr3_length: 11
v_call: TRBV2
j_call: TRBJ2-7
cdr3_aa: CAGRYATQQYF
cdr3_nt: TGTGCCGGGCGGTATGCTACGCAGCAGTACTTC

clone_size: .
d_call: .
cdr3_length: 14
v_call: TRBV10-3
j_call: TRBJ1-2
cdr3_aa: CAISESILYYGYTF
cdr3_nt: TGTGCCATCAGTGAGTCGATCCTATACTATGGCTACACCTTC

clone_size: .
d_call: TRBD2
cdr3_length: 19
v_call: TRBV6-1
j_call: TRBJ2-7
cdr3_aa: CASSALTGLGLAGSHEQYF
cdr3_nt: TGTGCCAGCAGTGCCTTGACAGGGTTAGGACTAGCGGGATCGCACGAGCAGTACTTC

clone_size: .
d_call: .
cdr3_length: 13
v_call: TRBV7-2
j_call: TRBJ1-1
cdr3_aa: CASRSDRRSEAFF
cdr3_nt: TGTGCCAGCAGGTCAGACAGACGCTCTGAAGCTTTCTTT

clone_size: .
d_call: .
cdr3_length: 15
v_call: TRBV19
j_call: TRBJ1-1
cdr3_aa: CASSIVSEGNTEAFF
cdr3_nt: TGTGCCAGTAGTATAGTATCGGAGGGGAACACTGAAGCTTTCTTT

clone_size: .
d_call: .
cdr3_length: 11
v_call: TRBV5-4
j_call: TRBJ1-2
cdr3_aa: CASSLEGGYTF
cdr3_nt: TGTGCCAGCAGCTTGGAGGGTGGCTACACCTTC

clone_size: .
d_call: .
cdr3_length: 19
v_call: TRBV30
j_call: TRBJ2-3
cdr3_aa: CAWSVPAGKLSTSTDTQYF
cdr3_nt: TGTGCCTGGAGTGTACCGGCCGGGAAGCTTTCCACTAGCACAGATACGCAGTATTTT

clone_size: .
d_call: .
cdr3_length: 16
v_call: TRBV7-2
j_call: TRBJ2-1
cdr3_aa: CASSLEIPLAYNEQFF
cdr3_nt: TGTGCCAGCAGCTTAGAGATCCCCCTAGCTTACAATGAGCAGTTCTTC

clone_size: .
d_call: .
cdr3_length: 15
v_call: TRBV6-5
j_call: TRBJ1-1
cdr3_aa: CASSYGTGMATEAFF
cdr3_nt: TGTGCCAGCAGTTACGGTACAGGGATGGCCACTGAAGCTTTCTTT

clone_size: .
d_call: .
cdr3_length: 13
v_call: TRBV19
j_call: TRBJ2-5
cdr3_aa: CASSIGGQETQYF
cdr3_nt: TGTGCCAGTAGTATCGGTGGACAAGAGACCCAGTACTTC

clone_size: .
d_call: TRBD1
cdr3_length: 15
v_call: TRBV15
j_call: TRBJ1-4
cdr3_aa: CATSRGRQGGEKLFF
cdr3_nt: TGTGCCACCAGCAGAGGGCGACAGGGAGGTGAAAAACTGTTTTTT

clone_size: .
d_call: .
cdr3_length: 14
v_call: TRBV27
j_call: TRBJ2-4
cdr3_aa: CASTSVGGGSIQYF
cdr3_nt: TGTGCCAGCACCTCCGTCGGCGGTGGTAGCATTCAGTACTTC

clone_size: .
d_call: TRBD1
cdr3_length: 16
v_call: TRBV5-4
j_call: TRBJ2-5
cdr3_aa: CASSQALGQEEETQYF
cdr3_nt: TGTGCCAGCAGCCAGGCCTTGGGACAGGAGGAGGAGACCCAGTACTTC

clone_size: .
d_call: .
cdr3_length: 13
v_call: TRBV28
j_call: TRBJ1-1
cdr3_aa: CASSEGQITEAFF
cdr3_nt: TGTGCCAGCAGCGAAGGACAGATCACTGAAGCTTTCTTT

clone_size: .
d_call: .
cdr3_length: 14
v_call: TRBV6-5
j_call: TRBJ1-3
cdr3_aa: CASSRQVTGNTIYF
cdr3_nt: TGTGCCAGCAGTCGACAGGTTACTGGAAACACCATATATTTT

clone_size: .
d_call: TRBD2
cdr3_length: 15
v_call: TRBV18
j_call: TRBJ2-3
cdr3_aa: CASSPFSGSTDTQYF
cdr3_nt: TGTGCCAGCTCACCATTTAGCGGGTCCACAGATACGCAGTATTTT

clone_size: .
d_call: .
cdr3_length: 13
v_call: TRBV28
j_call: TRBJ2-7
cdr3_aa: CASSSGQIYEQYF
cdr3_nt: TGTGCCAGCAGTTCCGGCCAGATCTACGAGCAGTACTTC

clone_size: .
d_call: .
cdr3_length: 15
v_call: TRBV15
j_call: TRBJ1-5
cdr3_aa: CATSRVQGGNQPQHF
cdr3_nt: TGTGCCACCAGCAGAGTCCAGGGTGGCAATCAGCCCCAGCATTTT

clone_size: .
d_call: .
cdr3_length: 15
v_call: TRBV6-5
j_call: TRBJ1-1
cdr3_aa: CASSVILSLNTEAFF
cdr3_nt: TGTGCCAGCAGTGTAATCCTCTCCTTGAACACTGAAGCTTTCTTT

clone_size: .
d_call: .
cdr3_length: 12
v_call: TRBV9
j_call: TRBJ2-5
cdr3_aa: CASSPQQETQYF
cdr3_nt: TGTGCCAGCAGCCCTCAACAAGAGACCCAGTACTTC

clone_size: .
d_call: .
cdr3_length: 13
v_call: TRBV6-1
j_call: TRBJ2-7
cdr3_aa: CASSEAQNYEQYF
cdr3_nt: TGTGCCAGCAGTGAAGCGCAGAACTACGAGCAGTACTTC

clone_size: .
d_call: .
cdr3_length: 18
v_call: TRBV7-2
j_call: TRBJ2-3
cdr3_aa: CASSPRGPRVVSTDTQYF
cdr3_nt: TGTGCCAGCAGCCCGCGCGGGCCTAGGGTTGTTAGCACAGATACGCAGTATTTT

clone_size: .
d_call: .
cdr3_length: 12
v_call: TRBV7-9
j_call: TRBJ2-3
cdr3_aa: CASSPPGDTQYF
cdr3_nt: TGTGCCAGCAGCCCACCTGGAGATACGCAGTATTTT

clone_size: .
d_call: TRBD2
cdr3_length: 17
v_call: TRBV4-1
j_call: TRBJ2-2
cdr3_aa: CASSQTRLAGGAGELFF
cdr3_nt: TGCGCCAGCAGCCAGACAAGACTAGCGGGAGGCGCCGGGGAGCTGTTTTTT

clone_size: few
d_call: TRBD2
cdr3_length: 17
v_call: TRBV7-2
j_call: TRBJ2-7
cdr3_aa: CASSPGLAGAVPYEQYF
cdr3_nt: TGTGCCAGCAGCCCAGGACTAGCGGGGGCTGTCCCCTACGAGCAGTACTTC

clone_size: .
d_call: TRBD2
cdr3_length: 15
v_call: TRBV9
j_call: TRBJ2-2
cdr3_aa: CASSVTGLATGELFF
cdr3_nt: TGTGCCAGCAGCGTCACCGGACTAGCGACCGGGGAGCTGTTTTTT

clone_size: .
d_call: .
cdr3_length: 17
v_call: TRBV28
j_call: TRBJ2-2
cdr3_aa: CASSSAPRWGSPGELFF
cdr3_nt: TGTGCCAGCAGTTCCGCCCCGAGATGGGGTAGTCCCGGGGAGCTGTTTTTT

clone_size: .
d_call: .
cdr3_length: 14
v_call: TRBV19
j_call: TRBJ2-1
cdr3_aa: CASRPSGTDNEQFF
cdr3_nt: TGTGCCAGTAGACCCTCCGGGACTGACAATGAGCAGTTCTTC

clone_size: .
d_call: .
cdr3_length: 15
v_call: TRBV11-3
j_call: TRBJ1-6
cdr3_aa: CASSHTGTYNSPLHF
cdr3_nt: TGTGCCAGCAGCCACACAGGGACCTATAATTCACCCCTCCACTTT